This T cell receptor beta chain emerged from a study of shared clonotypes between healthy human individuals. Study context: Three plates each covered CD4 naive and memory; CD8 naive two, CD8 memory one.

TCRdb's copy holds only in-frame clones and misses some; the assay was immunoSEQ multiplex PCR. The data show 2 million to 3 million clones, 93% seen once. This receptor was identified in a man aged 18 to 29 in good health. Some clones in this sample may be carry-over from other donors' samples. Sequences were obtained from naive CD4+ T cells from PBMCs. Subset here: CD45RA+ positively selected.

For the CDR3, the DNA is TGTGCCAGCAGCCCGACGGGCCTGAACACTGAAGCTTTCTTT. Its protein is CASSPTGLNTEAFF. The chain employs TRBV7-6 and TRBJ1-1, with unresolved D. In germline, CDR1 is SGHVS, CDR2 FNYEAQ. CDR3 length equals 14 residues. V lost 5 bases and J lost 0, with 10 bases in between.